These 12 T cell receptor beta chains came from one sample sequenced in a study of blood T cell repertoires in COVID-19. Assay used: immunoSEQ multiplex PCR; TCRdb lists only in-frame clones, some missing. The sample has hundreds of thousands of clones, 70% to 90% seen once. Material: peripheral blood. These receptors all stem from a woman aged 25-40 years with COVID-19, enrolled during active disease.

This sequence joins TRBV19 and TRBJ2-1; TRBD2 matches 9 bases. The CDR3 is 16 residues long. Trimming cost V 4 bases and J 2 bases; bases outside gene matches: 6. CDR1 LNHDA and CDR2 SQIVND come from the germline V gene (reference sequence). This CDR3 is CASSRASGDTYNEQFF. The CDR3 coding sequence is TGTGCCAGTAGTAGAGCTAGCGGGGATACCTACAATGAGCAGTTCTTC.

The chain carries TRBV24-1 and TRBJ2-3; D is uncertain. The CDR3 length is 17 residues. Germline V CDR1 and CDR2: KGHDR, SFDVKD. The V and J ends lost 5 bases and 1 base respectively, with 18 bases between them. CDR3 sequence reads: CATSAPSGFWGTDTQYF. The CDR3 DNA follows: TGTGCCACCAGTGCCCCGTCGGGTTTTTGGGGCACAGATACGCAGTATTTT.

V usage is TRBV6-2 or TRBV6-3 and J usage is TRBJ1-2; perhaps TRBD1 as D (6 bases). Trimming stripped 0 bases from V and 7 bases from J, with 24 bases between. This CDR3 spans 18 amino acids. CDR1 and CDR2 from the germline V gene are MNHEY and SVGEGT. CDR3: CASSYSPSFGGRASGYTF. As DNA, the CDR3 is TGTGCCAGCAGTTACTCCCCGAGTTTCGGGGGGCGTGCGTCTGGCTACACCTTC.

CDR3 in DNA: TGTGCCAGCAGCCCAAGGACTAGCGGGAGAGAGACCCAGTACTTC. Residues: CASSPRTSGRETQYF. The J gene is TRBJ2-5, the V gene TRBV7-2, with 13 bases identical to TRBD2. Germline CDR1 SGHTA, CDR2 FQGNSA. The CDR3 is 15 amino acids. The V gene end was trimmed by 5 bases and the J gene end by 4 bases; junction bases not matched to a gene: 4.

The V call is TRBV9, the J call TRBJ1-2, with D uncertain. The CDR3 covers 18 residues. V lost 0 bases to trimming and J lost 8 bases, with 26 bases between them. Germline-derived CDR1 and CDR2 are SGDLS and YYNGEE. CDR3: CASSVGVSGLQETGGYTF. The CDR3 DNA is TGTGCCAGCAGCGTAGGCGTTTCGGGTTTGCAGGAAACGGGGGGCTACACCTTC. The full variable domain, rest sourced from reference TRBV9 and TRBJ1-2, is DSGVTQTPKHLITATGQRVTLRCSPRSGDLSVYWYQQSLDQGLQFLIQYYNGEERAKGNILERFSAQQFPDLHSELNLSSLELGDSALYFCASSVGVSGLQETGGYTFGSGTRLTVV.

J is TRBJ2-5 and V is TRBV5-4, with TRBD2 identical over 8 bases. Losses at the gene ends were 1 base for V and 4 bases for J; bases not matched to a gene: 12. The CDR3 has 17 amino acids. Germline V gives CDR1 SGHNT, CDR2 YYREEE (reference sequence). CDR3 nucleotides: TGTGCCAGCAGCTTGCAAGCGGGAGTAGGTCCGGCAGAGACCCAGTACTTC. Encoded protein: CASSLQAGVGPAETQYF.

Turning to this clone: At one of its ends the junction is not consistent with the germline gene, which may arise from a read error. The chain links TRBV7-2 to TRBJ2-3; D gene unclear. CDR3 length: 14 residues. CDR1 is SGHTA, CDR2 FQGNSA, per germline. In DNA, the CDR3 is TGTGCCAGCAGCTACACCTACTATGAGAGCCCTTGGGATTTT. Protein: CASSYTYYESPWDF.

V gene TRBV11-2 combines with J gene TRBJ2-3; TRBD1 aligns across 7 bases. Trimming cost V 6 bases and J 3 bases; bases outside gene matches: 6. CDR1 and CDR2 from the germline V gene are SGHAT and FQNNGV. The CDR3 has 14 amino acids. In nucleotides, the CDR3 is TGTGCCAGCAGTTCCGGGACAGTTACAGATACGCAGTATTTT. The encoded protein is CASSSGTVTDTQYF.

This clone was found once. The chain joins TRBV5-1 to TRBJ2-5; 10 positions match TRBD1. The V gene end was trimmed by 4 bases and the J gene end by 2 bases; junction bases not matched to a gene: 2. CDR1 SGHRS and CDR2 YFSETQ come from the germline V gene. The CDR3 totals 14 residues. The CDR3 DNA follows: TGCGCCAGCAGCCAGGACAGGGGGCAAGAGACCCAGTACTTC. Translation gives CASSQDRGQETQYF.

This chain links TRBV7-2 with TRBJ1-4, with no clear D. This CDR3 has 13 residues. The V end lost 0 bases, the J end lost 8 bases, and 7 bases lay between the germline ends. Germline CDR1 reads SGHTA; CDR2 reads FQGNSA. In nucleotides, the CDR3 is TGTGCCAGCAGCTTAGCGCTTGAGGAAAAACTGTTTTTT. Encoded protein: CASSLALEEKLFF.

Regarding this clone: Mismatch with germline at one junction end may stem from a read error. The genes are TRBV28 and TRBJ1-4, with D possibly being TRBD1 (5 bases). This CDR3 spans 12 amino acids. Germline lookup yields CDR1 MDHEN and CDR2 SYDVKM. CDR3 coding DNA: TGTGCCTGCAGACAGTCCCCTGAAAAACTGTTTTTT. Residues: CACRQSPEKLFF.

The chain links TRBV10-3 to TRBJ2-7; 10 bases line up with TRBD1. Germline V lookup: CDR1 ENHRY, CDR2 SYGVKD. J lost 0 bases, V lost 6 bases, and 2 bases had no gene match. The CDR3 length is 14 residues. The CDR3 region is CAIRGQGTSYEQYF. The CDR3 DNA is TGTGCCATCAGGGGACAGGGGACCTCCTACGAGCAGTACTTC.